These T cell receptor beta chains were read from a single sample in a study of blood T cell repertoires in COVID-19. Repertoires were generated with immunoSEQ multiplex PCR, while TCRdb's copy carries only in-frame clones and drops some. Among some 83,000 clones listed, 75% to 90% were seen once. The specimen was peripheral blood. Receptors originate from a man aged 55 to 69 with active or convalescent COVID-19. The CDR3 runs from the conserved cysteine through the conserved F or W. D genes are given only for firm matches. Clone size, where shown, is once, few, many, or a class for clones that have expanded.

clone size	V gene	J gene	D gene	CDR3 protein	CDR3 DNA
large	TRBV10-3	TRBJ1-2	TRBD1	CAISEGQGINYGYTF	TGTGCCATCAGTGAAGGACAGGGCATTAACTATGGCTACACCTTC
once	TRBV29-1	TRBJ1-5	NA	CSVAPGRDQPQHF	TGCAGCGTCGCCCCAGGGAGGGATCAGCCCCAGCATTTT
NA	TRBV5-1	TRBJ2-1	TRBD1	CASSLAPGQYNEQFF	TGCGCCAGCAGCTTGGCCCCGGGACAGTACAATGAGCAGTTCTTC
NA	TRBV6-6	TRBJ1-5	NA	CASSSQQGYSNQPQHF	TGTGCCAGCAGTTCCCAACAGGGATATAGCAATCAGCCCCAGCATTTT
once	TRBV27	TRBJ1-2	NA	CASSFRGFHGYTF	TGTGCCAGCAGTTTCAGGGGCTTCCATGGCTACACCTTC
NA	TRBV7-2	TRBJ2-7	NA	CASSQGGGGEQYF	TGTGCCAGCAGCCAGGGAGGGGGAGGCGAGCAGTACTTC
few	TRBV5-3	TRBJ1-5	NA	CARSLGRAGNQPQHF	TGTGCCAGAAGCTTGGGAAGGGCGGGTAATCAGCCCCAGCATTTT
NA	TRBV7-8	TRBJ2-3	TRBD2	CASSPGGRTRDRAQYF	TGTGCCAGCAGCCCGGGGGGACGGACAAGGGATCGGGCGCAGTATTTT
NA	TRBV9	TRBJ1-5	NA	CASSVTDSNQPQHF	TGTGCCAGCAGCGTTACAGACAGCAATCAGCCCCAGCATTTT
NA	TRBV6-2/TRBV6-3	TRBJ1-6	TRBD1	CASSYRDRGRDSPLHF	TGTGCCAGCAGTTACCGGGACAGGGGGCGTGATTCACCCCTCCACTTT
once	TRBV2	TRBJ1-2	NA	CASTGLNYGYTF	TGTGCCAGCACTGGGCTAAACTATGGCTACACCTTC
NA	TRBV5-1	TRBJ2-3	NA	CASSLDSTSTDTQYF	TGCGCCAGCAGTTTAGACTCTACTAGCACAGATACGCAGTATTTT
NA	TRBV19	TRBJ1-5	TRBD1	CASSTQRTGEDQPQHF	TGTGCCAGTAGTACTCAACGGACAGGGGAGGATCAGCCCCAGCATTTT
NA	TRBV13	TRBJ2-3	TRBD2	CASSYPSGLAGWTDTQYF	TGTGCCAGCAGCTACCCGTCGGGACTAGCGGGTTGGACAGATACGCAGTATTTT
NA	TRBV19	TRBJ2-1	NA	CATQPGGGGNEQFF	TGTGCCACCCAGCCGGGTGGGGGAGGCAATGAGCAGTTCTTC
NA	TRBV14	TRBJ1-2	TRBD1	CASSQGAGGDGYTF	TGTGCCAGCAGCCAAGGGGCAGGGGGCGATGGCTACACCTTC
NA	TRBV18	TRBJ1-1	NA	CASSPTIALRDTEAFF	TGTGCCAGCTCACCTACAATCGCGTTGAGGGACACTGAAGCTTTCTTT